These T cell receptor beta chains were read from a single sample in a study of cytotoxic CD8 clonotypes in ibrutinib-treated CLL. Generated by immunoSEQ multiplex PCR, the TCRdb table keeps only in-frame clones and is missing some. The sample yields 50,000 to 70,000 clones, 50% to 70% seen once. Sample: PBMCs, taken at disease progression, from a patient treated with ibrutinib. These receptor sequences come from a human donor with chronic lymphocytic leukemia. CDR3s include the opening cysteine and the closing phenylalanine or tryptophan. D genes are given only for firm matches. Expanded clones get a size class; other rows say once, few or many, or leave the size out.

J gene: TRBJ2-1; D gene: .; V gene: TRBV27; clone size: .; CDR3 DNA: TGTGCCAGCAGTTCGCCCACGGGACTTTACTACAATGAGCAGTTCTTC; CDR3 protein: CASSSPTGLYYNEQFF
J gene: TRBJ2-7; D gene: TRBD1; V gene: TRBV7-2; clone size: .; CDR3 DNA: TGTGCCAGCAGCTTAGGACAGGGAGCCTACGAGCAGTACTTC; CDR3 protein: CASSLGQGAYEQYF
J gene: TRBJ2-1; D gene: .; V gene: TRBV5-6; clone size: .; CDR3 DNA: TGTGCCAGCAGCCCTGGCAATGAGCAGTTCTTC; CDR3 protein: CASSPGNEQFF
J gene: TRBJ2-1; D gene: .; V gene: TRBV6-5; clone size: .; CDR3 DNA: TGTGCCAGCAGTTACTCGGTTTCCTACAATGAGCAGTTCTTC; CDR3 protein: CASSYSVSYNEQFF
J gene: TRBJ2-3; D gene: .; V gene: TRBV11-2; clone size: few; CDR3 DNA: TGTGCCAGCAGCTTAATAAGGGGCACAGATACGCAGTATTTT; CDR3 protein: CASSLIRGTDTQYF
J gene: TRBJ1-4; D gene: .; V gene: TRBV18; clone size: .; CDR3 DNA: TGTGCCAGCTCACCGACGGCAACTAATGAAAAACTGTTTTTT; CDR3 protein: CASSPTATNEKLFF
J gene: TRBJ2-1; D gene: .; V gene: TRBV7-9; clone size: once; CDR3 DNA: TGTGCCAGCAGTTCCGGACGGAACAATGAGCAGTTCTTC; CDR3 protein: CASSSGRNNEQFF
J gene: TRBJ2-3; D gene: .; V gene: TRBV9; clone size: .; CDR3 DNA: TGTGCCAGCAGCCCTCGGACATCATCTAGCACAGATACGCAGTATTTT; CDR3 protein: CASSPRTSSSTDTQYF
J gene: TRBJ2-5; D gene: .; V gene: TRBV14; clone size: .; CDR3 DNA: TGTGCCAGCAGCCAAGGGGCTGTAGGGAGCCAGTACTTC; CDR3 protein: CASSQGAVGSQYF
J gene: TRBJ1-1; D gene: TRBD1; V gene: TRBV10-2; clone size: once; CDR3 DNA: TGCGCCAGTCGACAGGGCGACACTGAAGCTTTCTTT; CDR3 protein: CASRQGDTEAFF
J gene: TRBJ2-7; D gene: .; V gene: TRBV28; clone size: .; CDR3 DNA: TGTGCCACCGCGGCCTACTACGAGCAGTACTTC; CDR3 protein: CATAAYYEQYF
J gene: TRBJ2-2; D gene: TRBD2; V gene: TRBV19; clone size: few; CDR3 DNA: TGTGCCCGGCCCGGGACTAGCGGGGGGAATGTCACCGGGGAGCTGTTTTTT; CDR3 protein: CARPGTSGGNVTGELFF
J gene: TRBJ2-7; D gene: .; V gene: TRBV9; clone size: once; CDR3 DNA: TGTGCCAGCAGCGCAAACTTGGACAGTGACTCCTACGAGCAGTACTTC; CDR3 protein: CASSANLDSDSYEQYF
J gene: TRBJ1-3; D gene: .; V gene: TRBV28; clone size: .; CDR3 DNA: TGTGCCAGCAGCTCATACTACAGGGACTCTGGAAACACCATATATTTT; CDR3 protein: CASSSYYRDSGNTIYF
J gene: TRBJ1-1; D gene: .; V gene: TRBV11-2; clone size: .; CDR3 DNA: TGTGCCAGCAGCTTAGTATTGCTGAACACTGAAGCTTTCTTT; CDR3 protein: CASSLVLLNTEAFF
J gene: TRBJ1-6; D gene: .; V gene: TRBV6-5; clone size: once; CDR3 DNA: TGTGCCAGCAACCCTCTTTCCCCGAATTCACCCCTCCACTTT; CDR3 protein: CASNPLSPNSPLHF
J gene: TRBJ2-3; D gene: .; V gene: TRBV6-1; clone size: .; CDR3 DNA: TGTGCCAGCAGTGAAGCCTCGGGATTTGGCACAGATACGCAGTATTTT; CDR3 protein: CASSEASGFGTDTQYF
J gene: TRBJ2-5; D gene: .; V gene: TRBV5-1; clone size: once; CDR3 DNA: TGCGCCAGCAGCAGGACCGGGGAGACCCAGTACTTC; CDR3 protein: CASSRTGETQYF
J gene: TRBJ2-2; D gene: TRBD2; V gene: TRBV6-4; clone size: .; CDR3 DNA: TGTGCCGGTCGGATAGCGGGGACGAACACCGGGGAGCTGTTTTTT; CDR3 protein: CAGRIAGTNTGELFF
J gene: TRBJ1-2; D gene: .; V gene: TRBV28; clone size: once; CDR3 DNA: TGTGCCAGCACCACATTAGGGCATGGCTACACCTTC; CDR3 protein: CASTTLGHGYTF
J gene: TRBJ1-4; D gene: .; V gene: TRBV30; clone size: few; CDR3 DNA: TGTGCCTGGAGTCTCGTCTCGACCCGGGAAAAACTGTTTTTT; CDR3 protein: CAWSLVSTREKLFF
J gene: TRBJ2-7; D gene: .; V gene: TRBV6-1; clone size: few; CDR3 DNA: TGTGCCAGCAGGGAAGGGACAAGTAGGCCCGAGCAGTACTTC; CDR3 protein: CASREGTSRPEQYF
J gene: TRBJ2-3; D gene: .; V gene: TRBV2; clone size: many; CDR3 DNA: TGTGCCAGCAGTGTTCAGGGCACAGATACGCAGTATTTT; CDR3 protein: CASSVQGTDTQYF
J gene: TRBJ2-5; D gene: TRBD2; V gene: TRBV30; clone size: .; CDR3 DNA: TGTGCCTGGAGTGTCGGGGGGTCACAAGAGACCCAGTACTTC; CDR3 protein: CAWSVGGSQETQYF
J gene: TRBJ2-1; D gene: .; V gene: TRBV19; clone size: .; CDR3 DNA: TGTGCCAGTAGTATTTTAGGGCGGGAGCAGTTCTTC; CDR3 protein: CASSILGREQFF
J gene: TRBJ1-5; D gene: .; V gene: TRBV28; clone size: few; CDR3 DNA: TGTGCCAGCAGTGTTCAGGGATGGAGCAATCAGCCCCAGCATTTT; CDR3 protein: CASSVQGWSNQPQHF
J gene: TRBJ2-1; D gene: .; V gene: TRBV21-1; clone size: .; CDR3 DNA: TGTGCCAGCAGCCCGCCGGGACACCTCGGCCGGGAGAGCGACAATGAGCAGTTCTTC; CDR3 protein: CASSPPGHLGRESDNEQFF
J gene: TRBJ2-3; D gene: .; V gene: TRBV14; clone size: few; CDR3 DNA: TGTGCCAGCAGCCACATACTAATCCCGGGATCTAGCACAGATACGCAGTATTTT; CDR3 protein: CASSHILIPGSSTDTQYF
J gene: TRBJ1-1; D gene: TRBD1; V gene: TRBV5-1; clone size: few; CDR3 DNA: TGCGCCAGCAGCTCAGGGGGCACTGAAGCTTTCTTT; CDR3 protein: CASSSGGTEAFF